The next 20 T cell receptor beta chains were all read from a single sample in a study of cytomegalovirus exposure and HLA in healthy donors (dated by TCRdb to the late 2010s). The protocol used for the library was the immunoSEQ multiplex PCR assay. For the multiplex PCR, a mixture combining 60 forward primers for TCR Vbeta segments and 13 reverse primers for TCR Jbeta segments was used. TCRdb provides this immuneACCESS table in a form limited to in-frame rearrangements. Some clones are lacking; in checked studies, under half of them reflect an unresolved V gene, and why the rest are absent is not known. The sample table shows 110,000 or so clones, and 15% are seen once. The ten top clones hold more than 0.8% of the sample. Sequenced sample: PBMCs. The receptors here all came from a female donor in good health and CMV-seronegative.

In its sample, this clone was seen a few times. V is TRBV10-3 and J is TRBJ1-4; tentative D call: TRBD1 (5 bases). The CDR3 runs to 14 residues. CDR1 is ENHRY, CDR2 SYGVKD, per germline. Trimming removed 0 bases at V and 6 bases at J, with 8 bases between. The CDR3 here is CAISESGTYEKLFF. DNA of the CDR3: TGTGCCATCAGTGAGTCGGGGACTTATGAAAAACTGTTTTTT.

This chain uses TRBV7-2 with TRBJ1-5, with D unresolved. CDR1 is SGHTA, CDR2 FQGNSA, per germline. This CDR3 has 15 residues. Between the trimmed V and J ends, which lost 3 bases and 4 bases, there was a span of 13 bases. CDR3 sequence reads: CASSFEASLNQPQHF. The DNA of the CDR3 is TGTGCCAGCAGCTTCGAGGCCAGCCTTAATCAGCCCCAGCATTTT. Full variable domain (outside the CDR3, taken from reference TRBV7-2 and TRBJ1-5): GAGVSQSPSNKVTEKGKDVELRCDPISGHTALYWYRQSLGQGLEFLIYFQGNSAPDKSGLPSDRFSAERTGGSVSTLTIQRTQQEDSAVYLCASSFEASLNQPQHFGDGTRLSIL.

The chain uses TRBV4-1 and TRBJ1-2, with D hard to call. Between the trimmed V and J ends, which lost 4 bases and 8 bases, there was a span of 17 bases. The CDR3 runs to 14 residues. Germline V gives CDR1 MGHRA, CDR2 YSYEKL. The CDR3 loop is CASSPGQAGWGYTF. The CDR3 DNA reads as TGCGCCAGCAGCCCTGGGCAGGCAGGTTGGGGCTACACCTTC.

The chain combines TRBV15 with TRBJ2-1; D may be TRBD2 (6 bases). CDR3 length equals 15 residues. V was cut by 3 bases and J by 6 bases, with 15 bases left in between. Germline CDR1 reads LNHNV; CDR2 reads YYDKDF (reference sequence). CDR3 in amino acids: CATSRGGTSSNEQFF. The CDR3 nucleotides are TGTGCCACCAGCAGGGGCGGGACTTCCAGCAATGAGCAGTTCTTC.

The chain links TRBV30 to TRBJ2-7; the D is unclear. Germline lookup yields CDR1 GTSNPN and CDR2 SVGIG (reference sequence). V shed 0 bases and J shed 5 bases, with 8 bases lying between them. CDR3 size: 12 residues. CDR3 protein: CAWSVNRDEQYF. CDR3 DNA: TGTGCCTGGAGTGTAAACCGGGACGAGCAGTACTTC.

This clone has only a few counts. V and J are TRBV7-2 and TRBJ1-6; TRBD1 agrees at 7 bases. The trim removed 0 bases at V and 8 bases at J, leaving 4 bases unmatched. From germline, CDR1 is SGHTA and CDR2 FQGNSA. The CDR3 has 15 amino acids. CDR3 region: CASSLALGTDSPLHF. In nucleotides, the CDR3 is TGTGCCAGCAGCTTAGCCCTCGGGACAGATTCACCCCTCCACTTT.

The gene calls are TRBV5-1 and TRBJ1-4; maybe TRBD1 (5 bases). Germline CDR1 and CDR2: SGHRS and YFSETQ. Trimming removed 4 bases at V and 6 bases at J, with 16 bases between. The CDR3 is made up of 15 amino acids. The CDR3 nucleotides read TGCGCCAGCAGCGAAGGGGCTAATATGTATGAAAAACTGTTTTTT. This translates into CASSEGANMYEKLFF.

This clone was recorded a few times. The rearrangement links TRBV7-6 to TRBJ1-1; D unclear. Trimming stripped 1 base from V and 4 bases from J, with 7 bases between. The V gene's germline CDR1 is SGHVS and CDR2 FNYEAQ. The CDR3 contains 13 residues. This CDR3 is CASSLGGSTEAFF. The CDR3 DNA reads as TGTGCCAGCAGCTTAGGTGGGAGCACTGAAGCTTTCTTT.

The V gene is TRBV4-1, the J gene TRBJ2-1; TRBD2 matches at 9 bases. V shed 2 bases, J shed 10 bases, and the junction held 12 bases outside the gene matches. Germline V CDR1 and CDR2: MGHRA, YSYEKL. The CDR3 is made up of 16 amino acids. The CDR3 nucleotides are TGCGCCAGCAGCCAATCCCGCGAGGCGGGAGGGCCAGAGCAGTTCTTC. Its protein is CASSQSREAGGPEQFF.

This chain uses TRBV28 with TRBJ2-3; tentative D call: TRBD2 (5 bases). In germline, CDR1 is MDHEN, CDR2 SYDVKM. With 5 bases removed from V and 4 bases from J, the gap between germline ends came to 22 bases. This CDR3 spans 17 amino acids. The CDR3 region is CASSLVNPVSDSDTQYF. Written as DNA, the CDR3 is TGTGCCAGCAGTCTCGTTAACCCTGTTAGCGATTCAGATACGCAGTATTTT.

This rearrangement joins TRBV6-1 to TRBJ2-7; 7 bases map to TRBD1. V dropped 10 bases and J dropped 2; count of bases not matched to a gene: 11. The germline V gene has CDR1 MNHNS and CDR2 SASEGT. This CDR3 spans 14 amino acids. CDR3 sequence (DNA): TGTGCCACCCTCGGCTGGGACAGCCCCTACGAGCAGTACTTC. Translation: CATLGWDSPYEQYF.

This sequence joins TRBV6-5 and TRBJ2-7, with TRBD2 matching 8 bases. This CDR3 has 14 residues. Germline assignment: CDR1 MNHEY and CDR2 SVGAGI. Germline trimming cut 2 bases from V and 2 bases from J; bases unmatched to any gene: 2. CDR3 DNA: TGTGCCAGCAGTTACGAGCGGGGGCCCTACGAGCAGTACTTC. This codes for CASSYERGPYEQYF.

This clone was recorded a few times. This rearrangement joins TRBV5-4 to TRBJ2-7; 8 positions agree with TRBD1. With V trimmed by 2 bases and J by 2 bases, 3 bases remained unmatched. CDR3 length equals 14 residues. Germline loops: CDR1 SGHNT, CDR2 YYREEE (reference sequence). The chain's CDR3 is CASSFGTGPYEQYF. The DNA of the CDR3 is TGTGCCAGCAGCTTCGGGACAGGTCCCTACGAGCAGTACTTC.

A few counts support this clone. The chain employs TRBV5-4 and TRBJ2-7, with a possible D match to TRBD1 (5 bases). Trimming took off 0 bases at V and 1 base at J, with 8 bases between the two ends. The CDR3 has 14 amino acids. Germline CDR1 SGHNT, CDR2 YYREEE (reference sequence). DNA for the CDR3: TGTGCCAGCAGCTTGGACAGGCGGTCCTACGAGCAGTACTTC. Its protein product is CASSLDRRSYEQYF. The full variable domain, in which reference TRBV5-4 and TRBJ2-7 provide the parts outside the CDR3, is ETGVTQSPTHLIKTRGQQVTLRCSSQSGHNTVSWYQQALGQGPQFIFQYYREEENGRGNFPPRFSGLQFPNYSSELNVNALELDDSALYLCASSLDRRSYEQYFGPGTRLTVT.

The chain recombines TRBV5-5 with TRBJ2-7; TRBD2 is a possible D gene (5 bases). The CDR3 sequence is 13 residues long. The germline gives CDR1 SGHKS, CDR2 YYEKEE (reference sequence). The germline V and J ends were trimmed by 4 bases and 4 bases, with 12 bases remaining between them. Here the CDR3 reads CASSPGISYEQYF. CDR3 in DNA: TGTGCCAGCAGCCCCGGGATCTCATACGAGCAGTACTTC.

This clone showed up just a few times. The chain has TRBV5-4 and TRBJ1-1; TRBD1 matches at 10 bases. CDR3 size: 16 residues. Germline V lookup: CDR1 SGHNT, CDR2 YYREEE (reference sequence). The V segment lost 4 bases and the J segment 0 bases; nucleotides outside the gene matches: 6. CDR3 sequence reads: CASSVPGTGVNTEAFF. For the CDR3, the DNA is TGTGCCAGCAGCGTCCCCGGGACAGGGGTGAACACTGAAGCTTTCTTT. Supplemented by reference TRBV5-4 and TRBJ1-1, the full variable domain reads ETGVTQSPTHLIKTRGQQVTLRCSSQSGHNTVSWYQQALGQGPQFIFQYYREEENGRGNFPPRFSGLQFPNYSSELNVNALELDDSALYLCASSVPGTGVNTEAFFGQGTRLTVV.

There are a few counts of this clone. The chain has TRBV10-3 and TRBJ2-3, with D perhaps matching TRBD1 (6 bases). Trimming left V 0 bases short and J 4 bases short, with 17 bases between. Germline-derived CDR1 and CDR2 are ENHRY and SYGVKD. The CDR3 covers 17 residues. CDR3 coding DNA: TGTGCCATCAGTGAGTCGAGAAGGACAGTTGACTCAGATACGCAGTATTTT. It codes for CAISESRRTVDSDTQYF.

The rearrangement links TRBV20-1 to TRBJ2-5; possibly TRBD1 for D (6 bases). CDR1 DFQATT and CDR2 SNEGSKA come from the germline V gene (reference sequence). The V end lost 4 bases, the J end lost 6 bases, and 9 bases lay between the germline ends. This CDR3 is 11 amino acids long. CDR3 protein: CSATTGKTQYF. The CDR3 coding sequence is TGCAGTGCTACAACAGGGAAGACCCAGTACTTC.

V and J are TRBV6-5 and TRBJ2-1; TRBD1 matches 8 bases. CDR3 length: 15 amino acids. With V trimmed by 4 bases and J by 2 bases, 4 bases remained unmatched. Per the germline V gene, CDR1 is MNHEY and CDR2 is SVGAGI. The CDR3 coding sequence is TGTGCCAGCAGTTTCGGACAGGGAGCCTACAATGAGCAGTTCTTC. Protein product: CASSFGQGAYNEQFF.

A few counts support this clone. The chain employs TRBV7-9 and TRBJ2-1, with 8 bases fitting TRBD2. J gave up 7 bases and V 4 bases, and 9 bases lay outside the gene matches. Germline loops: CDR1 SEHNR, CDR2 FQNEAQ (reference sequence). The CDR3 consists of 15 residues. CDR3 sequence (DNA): TGTGCCAGCAGCTCAGATCGACTAGCGACAAATGAGCAGTTCTTC. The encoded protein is CASSSDRLATNEQFF.